The clone carrying this T cell receptor beta chain turned up a few times. Other DNA variants within this sample encode the same CDR3. This CDR3 has 13 amino acids. Germline-derived CDR1 and CDR2 are KGHDR and SFDVKD. Trimming took 5 bases from V and 2 from J, leaving 6 bases between them. Libraries were prepared by immunoSEQ multiplex PCR; TCRdb keeps only in-frame clonotypes and omits some of them. The sample shows 150,000 to 200,000 clones, approximately 92% of them seen only once. This sample stems from a study of T cell responses to AZD1222 COVID-19 vaccine. The TCR was taken from an adult who received the MenACWY meningococcal vaccine as a control. The sequencing here drew on peripheral blood, taken 28 days after the second dose of the MenACWY control vaccine. V usage is TRBV24-1 and J usage is TRBJ1-5; TRBD1 might be the D (6 bases). The CDR3 region has the DNA TGTGCCACCAGTGCAGGGGGCAATCAGCCCCAGCATTTT. Encoded protein: CATSAGGNQPQHF.